These 29 T cell receptor beta chains were sequenced from one sample in a study of identifying expanded T cells in peripheral blood. Here immunoSEQ multiplex PCR was the method, and the copy in TCRdb shows in-frame clones only, minus some. The sample includes some 96,000 clones, approximately 88% of them seen just once. Sequenced material: blood. Every receptor here comes from a person between 18 and 75 years old in good health.

With respect to this clone: Its ends do not fully match the called genes, so a read error is possible. This chain links TRBV28 with TRBJ2-7; the D call may be TRBD1 or TRBD2 (5 bases each). This CDR3 is 13 amino acids long. Germline V CDR1 and CDR2: MDHEN, SYDVKM. The CDR3 loop is CASSLSGTDSSDF. CDR3 coding DNA: TGTGCCAGCAGTTTATCAGGAACAGACAGTAGCGACTTC.

This clone was found once. The rearrangement joins TRBV30 to TRBJ1-1; 9 nucleotides match TRBD1. Per the germline V gene, CDR1 is GTSNPN and CDR2 is SVGIG (reference sequence). After removal of 3 bases from V and 4 bases from J, the junction contained 3 bases not matched to a gene. The CDR3 has 13 amino acids. The CDR3 protein is CAWRGDRVTEAFF. The CDR3 coding sequence is TGTGCCTGGAGGGGGGACAGGGTCACTGAAGCTTTCTTT.

The rearrangement uses TRBV7-2 and TRBJ2-6, with D hard to call. Trimming stripped 2 bases from V and 0 bases from J, with 5 bases between. Germline V gives CDR1 SGHTA, CDR2 FQGNSA. The CDR3 loop spans 15 amino acids. CDR3 bases: TGTGCCAGCAGCTTATGGAGCTCTGGGGCCAACGTCCTGACTTTC. Amino acid sequence: CASSLWSSGANVLTF.

This clone was recorded a few times. The chain combines TRBV27 with TRBJ1-2, with D hard to call. This CDR3 has 13 amino acids. With 3 bases removed from V and 5 bases from J, the gap between germline ends came to 10 bases. Germline V gives CDR1 MNHEY, CDR2 SMNVEV (reference sequence). The CDR3 loop is CASSFSMGYGYTF. CDR3 nucleotide sequence: TGTGCCAGCAGTTTCTCGATGGGTTATGGCTACACCTTC.

The rearrangement joins TRBV7-9 to TRBJ2-5, with D possibly being TRBD1 (6 bases). With 1 base removed from V and 5 bases from J, the gap between germline ends came to 11 bases. The CDR3 runs to 14 residues. From germline, CDR1 is SEHNR and CDR2 FQNEAQ (reference sequence). The CDR3 sequence: CASSLVTGSETQYF. DNA of the CDR3: TGTGCCAGCAGCTTAGTAACAGGGTCCGAGACCCAGTACTTC.

The CDR3 protein is CASSLASGFNYEQYF. For the CDR3, the DNA is TGTGCCAGCAGTTTAGCATCCGGGTTTAACTACGAGCAGTACTTC. This chain joins TRBV27 and TRBJ2-7, with D unresolved. V lost 2 bases and J 3 bases, leaving 14 bases between the germline ends. CDR1 and CDR2 (germline): MNHEY, SMNVEV (reference sequence). The CDR3 loop spans 15 amino acids.

The J gene is TRBJ1-5, the V gene TRBV5-5, with 7 bases identical to TRBD1. Germline V gene data show CDR1 as SGHKS and CDR2 as YYEKEE (reference sequence). The J segment lost 2 bases and the V segment lost 7 bases, leaving 9 bases of the junction unmatched. CDR3 length equals 15 residues. The CDR3 spells CASQAAGTGNQPQHF. CDR3 bases: TGTGCCAGCCAAGCCGCAGGGACAGGCAATCAGCCCCAGCATTTT.

There are a few counts of this clone. The chain links TRBV7-3 to TRBJ1-1; no clear D. Trimming shortened V by 5 bases and J by 1 base, and 8 bases separated the two germline ends. CDR3 length: 13 amino acids. The germline CDR1 and CDR2 sequences are SGHTA and FQGTGA. The CDR3 DNA reads TGTGCCAGCAGCCCCTCATGGAACACTGAAGCTTTCTTT. Protein sequence: CASSPSWNTEAFF. Full variable domain (missing parts from reference TRBV7-3 and TRBJ1-1): GAGVSQTPSNKVTEKGKYVELRCDPISGHTALYWYRQSLGQGPEFLIYFQGTGAADDSGLPNDRFFAVRPEGSVSTLKIQRTERGDSAVYLCASSPSWNTEAFFGQGTRLTVV.

The chain is built from TRBV30 and TRBJ2-2; unclear D gene. The V gene lost 3 bases and the J gene lost 1 base, with 6 bases spanning the gap. Germline CDR1 reads GTSNPN; CDR2 reads SVGIG (reference sequence). CDR3 length: 13 residues. This CDR3 reads CAWRWGNTGELFF. The CDR3 DNA reads TGTGCCTGGAGATGGGGGAACACCGGGGAGCTGTTTTTT. The full variable domain, in which reference TRBV30 and TRBJ2-2 provide the parts outside the CDR3, is SQTIHQWPATLVQPVGSPLSLECTVEGTSNPNLYWYRQAAGRGLQLLFYSVGIGQISSEVPQNLSASRPQDRQFILSSKKLLLSDSGFYLCAWRWGNTGELFFGEGSRLTVL.

This chain links TRBV5-4 with TRBJ2-3; weak D call: TRBD1 (5 bases). Germline V gives CDR1 SGHNT, CDR2 YYREEE (reference sequence). The CDR3 is 15 residues long. The ends were cut back, 3 bases at V and 0 bases at J, with 11 bases in the middle. CDR3 protein: CASSSEHRSTDTQYF. The CDR3 DNA sequence: TGTGCCAGCAGCTCGGAGCACAGGAGCACAGATACGCAGTATTTT.

The chain uses TRBV2 and TRBJ2-3; D might be TRBD2 (6 bases). The CDR3 runs to 15 residues. Trimming stripped 7 bases from V and 0 bases from J, with 14 bases between. Germline-derived CDR1 and CDR2 are SNHLY and FYNNEI. The CDR3 DNA reads as TGTGCCAGCACCCCCTCGGGGACTAGCACAGATACGCAGTATTTT. Translating gives CASTPSGTSTDTQYF.

The genes are TRBV5-1 and TRBJ1-1; D is ambiguous. Germline lookup yields CDR1 SGHRS and CDR2 YFSETQ. Deletions cut 1 base from V and 7 bases from J, with 14 bases between. The CDR3 runs 14 residues. The CDR3 here is CASSLLAQVGEAFF. CDR3 coding DNA: TGCGCCAGCAGCTTGCTTGCCCAGGTGGGTGAAGCTTTCTTT.

The chain has TRBV30 and TRBJ1-2; D might be TRBD1 (5 bases). This CDR3 is built from 15 residues. Germline values: CDR1 GTSNPN, CDR2 SVGIG (reference sequence). Trimming shortened V by 3 bases and J by 2 bases, and 16 bases separated the two germline ends. The CDR3 DNA is TGTGCCTGGAGGCCCCTAGGGGCCGGGAACTATGGCTACACCTTC. It yields the protein CAWRPLGAGNYGYTF.

The chain has TRBV7-6 and TRBJ2-1; no reliable D call. The V end was cut by 3 bases, the J end by 0 bases, with 9 bases between. This CDR3 region has 15 residues. Germline V CDR1 and CDR2: SGHVS, FNYEAQ. The CDR3: CASSFEATSYNEQFF. The CDR3 nucleotides are TGTGCCAGCAGCTTTGAGGCAACCTCCTACAATGAGCAGTTCTTC.

The CDR3 reads CASSLGQGAYEQYF. In nucleotides, the CDR3 is TGTGCCAGCAGCTTAGGACAGGGAGCCTACGAGCAGTACTTC. V and J are TRBV7-9 and TRBJ2-7; TRBD1 agrees at 7 bases. In germline, CDR1 is SEHNR, CDR2 FQNEAQ (reference sequence). The CDR3 has 14 amino acids. V lost 1 base and J lost 2; bases outside the gene matches: 2.

The J gene is TRBJ1-2, the V gene TRBV9; 7 bases agree with TRBD1. Germline V CDR1 and CDR2: SGDLS, YYNGEE. The V gene end was trimmed by 5 bases and the J gene end by 5 bases; junction bases not matched to a gene: 12. The CDR3 length is 15 residues. The DNA for the CDR3 is TGTGCCAGCAGACCGGGGGAAGGGGGCGCGTATGGCTACACCTTC. Translation: CASRPGEGGAYGYTF. The variable domain in full, with the rest retrieved from reference TRBV9 and TRBJ1-2, is DSGVTQTPKHLITATGQRVTLRCSPRSGDLSVYWYQQSLDQGLQFLIQYYNGEERAKGNILERFSAQQFPDLHSELNLSSLELGDSALYFCASRPGEGGAYGYTFGSGTRLTVV.

The chain recombines TRBV6-1 with TRBJ1-2, with TRBD1 as a possible D gene (5 bases). The CDR3 runs 14 residues. V was clipped by 4 bases and J by 4 bases, with 13 bases between them. The germline CDR1 and CDR2 sequences are MNHNS and SASEGT. The CDR3 here is CASSVRDRIYGYTF. The CDR3 DNA reads TGTGCCAGCAGTGTAAGGGACCGTATCTATGGCTACACCTTC.

The genes are TRBV29-1 and TRBJ1-5, with 9 nucleotides matching TRBD1. CDR1 is SQVTM and CDR2 is ANQGSEA in the germline V gene. Trimming took 0 bases from V and 7 from J; bases not matched to a gene: 7. The CDR3 length is 15 residues. In DNA, the CDR3 is TGCAGCGTTGAAGAGGGGACAGGGAGTGGGCAGCCCCAGCATTTT. Translated: CSVEEGTGSGQPQHF. Based on the CDR3 plus reference TRBV29-1 and TRBJ1-5, the full variable domain is SAVISQKPSRDICQRGTSLTIQCQVDSQVTMMFWYRQQPGQSLTLIATANQGSEATYESGFVIDKFPISRPNLTFSTLTVSNMSPEDSSIYLCSVEEGTGSGQPQHFGDGTRLSIL.

V gene TRBV7-9 combines with J gene TRBJ1-2, with 7 bases fitting TRBD1. The CDR3 sequence is 15 residues long. Germline trimming cut 0 bases from V and 4 bases from J; bases unmatched to any gene: 5. CDR1 SEHNR and CDR2 FQNEAQ come from the germline V gene (reference sequence). CDR3 loop: CASSLAGQGGYGYTF. The CDR3 nucleotides are TGTGCCAGCAGCTTAGCGGGGCAGGGGGGCTATGGCTACACCTTC.

This chain connects TRBV30 to TRBJ1-2; weak D call: TRBD1 (6 bases). CDR1 is GTSNPN and CDR2 is SVGIG in the germline V gene (reference sequence). Trimming took off 1 base at V and 11 bases at J, with 17 bases between the two ends. The CDR3 runs to 13 residues. The CDR3 reads CAWSEAGARGYTF. The CDR3 coding sequence is TGTGCCTGGAGTGAGGCAGGGGCCCGAGGATACACCTTC. Supplemented by reference TRBV30 and TRBJ1-2, the full variable domain reads SQTIHQWPATLVQPVGSPLSLECTVEGTSNPNLYWYRQAAGRGLQLLFYSVGIGQISSEVPQNLSASRPQDRQFILSSKKLLLSDSGFYLCAWSEAGARGYTFGSGTRLTVV.

The chain has TRBV11-3 and TRBJ2-3; no definite D call. CDR1 is SGHNT, CDR2 YENEEA, per germline. The CDR3 sequence is 14 residues long. The germline V and J ends were trimmed by 5 bases and 5 bases, with 14 bases remaining between them. In nucleotides, the CDR3 is TGTGCCAGCAGCCCGAGAAATTGGGGAGATACGCAGTATTTT. This translates into CASSPRNWGDTQYF.

The gene calls are TRBV11-3 and TRBJ2-1, with D perhaps matching TRBD2 (5 bases). The V gene lost 7 bases and the J gene lost 4 bases, with 17 bases spanning the gap. Germline V lookup: CDR1 SGHNT, CDR2 YENEEA. CDR3 length: 15 amino acids. The CDR3 region is CASTPAEAGYNEQFF. For the CDR3, the DNA is TGTGCCAGCACCCCAGCGGAGGCAGGATACAATGAGCAGTTCTTC.

This chain joins TRBV4-3 and TRBJ1-1, with D possibly being TRBD1 (5 bases). The CDR3 covers 15 residues. The germline V gene has CDR1 LGHNA and CDR2 YSLEER. The V end lost 0 bases, the J end lost 2 bases, and 10 bases lay between the germline ends. CDR3 protein: CASSQERGINTEAFF. As DNA, the CDR3 is TGCGCCAGCAGCCAAGAACGGGGGATTAACACTGAAGCTTTCTTT.

The chain combines TRBV18 with TRBJ2-3; D is undetermined. The V gene lost 2 bases and the J gene lost 4 bases, with 4 bases spanning the gap. The CDR3 runs to 12 residues. Germline-derived CDR1 and CDR2 are KGHSH and LQKENI. CDR3 protein: CASSPGSDTQYF. The CDR3 DNA reads as TGTGCCAGCTCACCAGGGTCAGATACGCAGTATTTT.

The chain links TRBV5-1 to TRBJ1-1; 9 nucleotides agree with TRBD1. V gave up 4 bases and J gave up 4 bases; unmatched junction bases: 5. The CDR3 length is 14 residues. Germline V lookup: CDR1 SGHRS, CDR2 YFSETQ. Here the CDR3 DNA reads TGCGCCAGCAGCCGGGGACAGGGTGGCACTGAAGCTTTCTTT. Protein: CASSRGQGGTEAFF.

This chain links TRBV6-1 with TRBJ2-3, with D perhaps matching TRBD2 (5 bases). The V and J ends lost 2 bases and 4 bases respectively, with 10 bases between them. In germline, CDR1 is MNHNS, CDR2 SASEGT. The CDR3 consists of 14 residues. CDR3 DNA sequence: TGTGCCAGCAGTGAATCCGGAGGCGCAGATACGCAGTATTTT. Its protein is CASSESGGADTQYF.

The rearrangement joins TRBV18 to TRBJ2-5; TRBD1 aligns across 9 bases. The CDR3 has 15 amino acids. Germline-derived CDR1 and CDR2 are KGHSH and LQKENI. With V trimmed by 3 bases and J by 2 bases, 4 bases remained unmatched. The CDR3 spells CASSPGTGPQETQYF. The CDR3 DNA reads as TGTGCCAGCTCACCGGGGACAGGGCCGCAAGAGACCCAGTACTTC.

The genes are TRBV12-2 and TRBJ2-3; the table assigns TRBD2, which was not confirmed against the DNA. TRBV12-2 is recorded as a pseudogene. This CDR3 region has 20 residues. The CDR3 loop reads CASRLAHFPTSGRATDTQYF. CDR3 sequence (DNA): TGTGCAAGTCGCTTAGCCCATTTCCCGACTAGCGGGAGGGCCACAGATACGCAGTATTTT.

Only one count was recorded for this clone. The chain has TRBV13 and TRBJ2-2; 10 bases align to TRBD1. The ends lost 2 bases at V and 1 base at J; junction bases unmatched: 1. Germline assignment: CDR1 PRHDT and CDR2 FYEKMQ (reference sequence). There are 16 residues in the CDR3. In nucleotides, the CDR3 is TGTGCCAGCAGCTTAAGGGACAGGGGGAACACCGGGGAGCTGTTTTTT. Its protein is CASSLRDRGNTGELFF.